The 9 T cell receptor beta chains below were found in one sample sequenced in a study of blood T cell repertoires in COVID-19. Only in-frame clones appear in the TCRdb table, and some are missing; sequencing was by immunoSEQ multiplex PCR. The repertoire holds 55,000 to 90,000 clones, with roughly 86% as singletons. Material for sequencing was peripheral blood. The receptors come from a woman between 55 and 75 years old with acute or convalescent COVID-19.

This sequence joins TRBV14 and TRBJ2-4; 12 positions match TRBD2. The V and J ends lost 4 bases and 1 base, in that order; junction bases with no gene match: 5. The germline gives CDR1 SGHDN, CDR2 FVKESK. The length of the CDR3 is 17 residues. The CDR3 DNA reads TGTGCCAGCAGCCCGCTCACTAGCGGGGGGGCCAAAAACATTCAGTACTTC. This translates into CASSPLTSGGAKNIQYF.

The chain employs TRBV24-1 and TRBJ2-3; D might be TRBD1 (5 bases). The CDR3 length is 14 residues. V lost 7 bases and J lost 1, with 11 bases in between. Looked up from germline, CDR1 is KGHDR and CDR2 is SFDVKD. The chain's CDR3 is CATSGRVGTDTQYF. CDR3 nucleotide sequence: TGTGCCACCAGCGGCAGGGTGGGCACAGATACGCAGTATTTT.

The rearrangement joins TRBV28 to TRBJ2-5; tentative D call: TRBD1 (5 bases). The V end was cut by 4 bases, the J end by 3 bases, with 18 bases between. Germline values: CDR1 MDHEN, CDR2 SYDVKM. There are 16 residues in the CDR3. As DNA, the CDR3 is TGTGCCAGCAGTTCCCCTATAAAACACAGGAAAGAGACCCAGTACTTC. Translating it yields CASSSPIKHRKETQYF.

The V call is TRBV6-2 or TRBV6-3, the J call TRBJ2-2; the D gene is possibly TRBD1 (6 bases). The V end lost 6 bases, the J end lost 0 bases, and 11 bases lay between the germline ends. The V gene's germline CDR1 is MNHEY and CDR2 SVGEGT. This CDR3 spans 15 amino acids. This CDR3 is CASSVRGANTGELFF. As DNA, the CDR3 is TGTGCCAGCAGCGTCAGGGGCGCGAACACCGGGGAGCTGTTTTTT.

This chain connects TRBV4-1 to TRBJ1-4; TRBD1 is a possible D gene (5 bases). The CDR3 length is 15 residues. V was cut by 1 base and J by 7 bases, with 13 bases left in between. Per germline, CDR1 MGHRA and CDR2 YSYEKL. The CDR3 spells CASSQGGVRSEKLFF. DNA of the CDR3: TGCGCCAGCAGCCAAGGGGGGGTCCGAAGTGAAAAACTGTTTTTT.

J is TRBJ1-2 and V is TRBV3-1 (or the pseudogene TRBV3-2); D gene ambiguous. This CDR3 comprises 13 residues. V dropped 1 base and J dropped 2 bases, with 5 bases sitting between them. Germline-derived CDR1 and CDR2 are LGHDT and YNNKEL (reference sequence). CDR3 sequence: CASSQGANYGYTF. DNA of the CDR3: TGTGCCAGCAGCCAAGGCGCGAACTATGGCTACACCTTC.

The chain employs TRBV4-2 and TRBJ2-1; TRBD2 might be the D (6 bases). Germline V gene lookup returns CDR1 LGHNA and CDR2 YNFKEQ. V lost 4 bases and J 7 bases, leaving 17 bases between the germline ends. This CDR3 is 15 amino acids long. The CDR3 region is CASSPVGGGVNEQFF. DNA for the CDR3: TGTGCCAGCAGCCCCGTGGGGGGTGGAGTGAATGAGCAGTTCTTC.

As concerns this clone: At one end, the junction sequence differs from germline, possibly due to a read error. This sequence joins TRBV18 and TRBJ1-4; D gene uncertain. The CDR3 contains 15 residues. Germline V gene lookup returns CDR1 KGHSH and CDR2 LQKENI. DNA for the CDR3: TGTGCCAGTTCACCATCAACAGAGATTAATGAAAAACTGTTTTTT. Translating it yields CASSPSTEINEKLFF.

V usage is TRBV12-3 or TRBV12-4 and J usage is TRBJ2-1, with 8 bases matching TRBD2. V gave up 7 bases and J gave up 13 bases; unmatched junction bases: 9. CDR3 length: 12 amino acids. CDR3 sequence reads: CASTILSGAQFF. CDR3 DNA: TGTGCCAGCACCATTCTTAGCGGGGCACAGTTCTTC.